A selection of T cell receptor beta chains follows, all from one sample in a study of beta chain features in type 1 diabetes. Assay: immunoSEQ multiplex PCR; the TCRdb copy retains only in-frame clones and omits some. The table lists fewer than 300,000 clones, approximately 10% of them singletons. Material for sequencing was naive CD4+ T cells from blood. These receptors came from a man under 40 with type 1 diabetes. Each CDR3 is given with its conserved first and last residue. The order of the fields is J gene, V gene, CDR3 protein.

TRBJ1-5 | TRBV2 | CASNLQGRNQPQHF
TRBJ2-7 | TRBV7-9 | CASTLAGPQYF
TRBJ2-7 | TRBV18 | CASSLFPGQGRPEQYF
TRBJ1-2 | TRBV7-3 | CASSEGQGAHGYTF
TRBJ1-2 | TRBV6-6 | CASSHRGGAPGYTF
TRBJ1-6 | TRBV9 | CASSVARDSPLHF
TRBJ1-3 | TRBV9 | CASSLWTGGSGNTIYF
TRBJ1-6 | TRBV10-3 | CAISDRDDSPLHF
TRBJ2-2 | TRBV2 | CASRDRGPNTGELFF
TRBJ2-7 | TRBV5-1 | CASSLGGGTYEQYF
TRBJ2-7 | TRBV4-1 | CASSQAKRLAGEYEQYF
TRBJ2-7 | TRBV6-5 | CASSRPGLLGYEQYF
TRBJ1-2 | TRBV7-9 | CASSLEAGDGYTF
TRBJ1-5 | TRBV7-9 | CASSLGPGQGVRPQHF
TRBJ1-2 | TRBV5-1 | CASSPRGTAYGYTF
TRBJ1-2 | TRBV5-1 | CASSPGINYGYTF
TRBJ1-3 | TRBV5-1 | CASSLDSSGNTIYF
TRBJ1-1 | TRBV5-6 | CASSEVTGVRTEAFF
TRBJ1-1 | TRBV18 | CASSLSGYTEAFF
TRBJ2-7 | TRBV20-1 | CSARTSYEQYF
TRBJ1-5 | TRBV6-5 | CASSYQANQPQHF
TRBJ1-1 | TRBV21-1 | CASELPGQPTGSTEAFF
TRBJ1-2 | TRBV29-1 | CSVDSPYGYTF
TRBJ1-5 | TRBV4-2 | CASSQSGGQPSGGRSSNQPQHF
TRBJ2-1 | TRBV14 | CASSPLAGRSNEQFF
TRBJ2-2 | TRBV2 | CASSGDRPYTGELFF
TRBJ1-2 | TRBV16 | CASSQLTGDRDGYTF
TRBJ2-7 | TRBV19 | CASSIHGTSGFYEQYF
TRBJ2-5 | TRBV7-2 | CASSARLAGGPSQETQYF